This TCR beta chain was recorded in a study of cytomegalovirus exposure and HLA in healthy donors. The germline CDR1 and CDR2 sequences are SGHKS and YYEKEE (reference sequence). This CDR3 spans 13 amino acids. Deletions cut 3 bases from V and 0 bases from J, with 6 bases between. 60 Vbeta and 13 Jbeta primers were used in PCR. The assay was immunoSEQ multiplex PCR, and TCRdb's table has in-frame clones only and misses some. Seen here are 200,000 to 250,000 clones, approximately 81% observed once, and the top ten hold around 2.8%. Many counts were recorded for this clone. The TCR sequence derives from a man in his thirties or forties in good health and CMV-seronegative. The specimen sequenced was PBMCs. The rearrangement links TRBV5-5 to TRBJ1-2; D not resolved. CDR3 sequence reads: CASSSTANYGYTF. The CDR3 bases are TGTGCCAGCAGCTCCACAGCTAACTATGGCTACACCTTC.